This T cell receptor beta chain comes out of a study of blood T cell repertoires in COVID-19. Study as a whole: The United States, Italy and Spain provided the acute and convalescent COVID-19 samples. Sources were T cells, B-cell-depleted T cells, or PBMCs; the material itself was cDNA or gDNA.

Original processing notes: Nucleated cell counts were estimated from reference gene primer amplification. Produced via immunoSEQ multiplex PCR; TCRdb's table is partial and in-frame only. The V and J calls and clone size are taken from that table; D and trimming were inferred from the DNA. Here the sample spans 200,000 to 250,000 clones, 82% being singletons. V lost 1 base and J lost 0, with 7 bases in between. CDR1 is LGHDT and CDR2 is YNNKEL in the germline V gene (reference sequence). The CDR3 is 15 amino acids. The TCR was taken from a woman between 65 and 79 years old with acute or convalescent COVID-19. The chain employs TRBV3-1 (or the pseudogene TRBV3-2) and TRBJ2-1; TRBD2 is a possible D gene (6 bases). Sequenced sample: peripheral blood. The CDR3 loop is CASSQVGGSYNEQFF. The CDR3 DNA follows: TGTGCCAGCAGCCAAGTGGGGGGCTCCTACAATGAGCAGTTCTTC.